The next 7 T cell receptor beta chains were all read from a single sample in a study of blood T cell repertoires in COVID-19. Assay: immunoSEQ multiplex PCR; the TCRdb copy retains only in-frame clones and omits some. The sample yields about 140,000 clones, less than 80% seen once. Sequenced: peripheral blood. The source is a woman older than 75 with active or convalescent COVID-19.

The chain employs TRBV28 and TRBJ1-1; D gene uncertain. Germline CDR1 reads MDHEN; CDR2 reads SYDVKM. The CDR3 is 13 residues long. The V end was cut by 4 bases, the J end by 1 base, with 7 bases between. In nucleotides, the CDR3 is TGTGCCAGCAGTTCGAACAGGAACACTGAAGCTTTCTTT. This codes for CASSSNRNTEAFF.

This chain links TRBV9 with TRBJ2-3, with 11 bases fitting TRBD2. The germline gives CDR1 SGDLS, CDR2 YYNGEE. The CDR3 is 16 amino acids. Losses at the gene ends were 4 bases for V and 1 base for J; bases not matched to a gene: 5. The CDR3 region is CASSSAGLAGTDTQYF. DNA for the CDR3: TGTGCCAGCAGCTCAGCGGGACTAGCGGGCACAGATACGCAGTATTTT.

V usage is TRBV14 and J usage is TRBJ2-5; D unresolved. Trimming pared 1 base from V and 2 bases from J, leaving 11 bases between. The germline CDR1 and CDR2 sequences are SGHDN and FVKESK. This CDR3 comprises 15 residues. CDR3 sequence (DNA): TGTGCCAGCAGCCAAGGATTCGTCAGACAAGAGACCCAGTACTTC. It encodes CASSQGFVRQETQYF. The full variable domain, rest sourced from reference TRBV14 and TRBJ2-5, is EAGVTQFPSHSVIEKGQTVTLRCDPISGHDNLYWYRRVMGKEIKFLLHFVKESKQDESGMPNNRFLAERTGGTYSTLKVQPAELEDSGVYFCASSQGFVRQETQYFGPGTRLLVL.

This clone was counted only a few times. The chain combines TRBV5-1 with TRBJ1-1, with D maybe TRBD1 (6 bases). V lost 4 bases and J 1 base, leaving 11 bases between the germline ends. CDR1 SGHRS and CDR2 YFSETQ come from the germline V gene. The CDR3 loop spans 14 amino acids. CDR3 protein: CASSGGIGNTEAFF. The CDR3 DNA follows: TGCGCCAGCAGCGGGGGCATTGGGAACACTGAAGCTTTCTTT.

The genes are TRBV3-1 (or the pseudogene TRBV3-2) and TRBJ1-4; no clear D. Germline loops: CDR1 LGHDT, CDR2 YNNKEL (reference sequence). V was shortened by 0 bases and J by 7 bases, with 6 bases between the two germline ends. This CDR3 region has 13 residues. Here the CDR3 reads CASSQDIPEKLFF. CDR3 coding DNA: TGTGCCAGCAGCCAAGATATCCCTGAAAAACTGTTTTTT.

The CDR3 DNA reads TGTGCCAGCCTACAGCGGGGAAGCACAGATACGCAGTATTTT. Translation: CASLQRGSTDTQYF. The chain is built from TRBV5-8 and TRBJ2-3; 7 bases line up with TRBD2. There are 14 residues in the CDR3. J lost 0 bases, V lost 7 bases, and 5 bases had no gene match. Germline assignment: CDR1 SGHTS and CDR2 YDEGEE.

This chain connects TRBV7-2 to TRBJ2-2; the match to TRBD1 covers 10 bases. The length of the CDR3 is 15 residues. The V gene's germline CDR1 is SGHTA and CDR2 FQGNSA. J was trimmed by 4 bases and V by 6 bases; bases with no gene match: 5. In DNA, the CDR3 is TGTGCCAGCAGGCCCGGGACAGGGGTCACCGGGGAGCTGTTTTTT. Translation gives CASRPGTGVTGELFF.